Listed below are T cell receptor beta chains from one sample, sequenced in a study of cytomegalovirus exposure and HLA in healthy donors. The repertoire was sequenced with immunoSEQ multiplex PCR; TCRdb's copy has only in-frame clones and lacks some. The data show around 150,000 clones, around 82% seen once. Specimen: PBMCs. The receptors stem from a man in his thirties or forties in good health and CMV-seropositive. Both conserved end residues are part of each CDR3. Each record gives: D gene, clone size, J gene, V gene, CDR3 length, CDR3 protein, CDR3 DNA. The D gene is left open where the match is weak. The size entry is marked missing in some rows and otherwise reads once, few, many or a size class.

D gene: .
clone size: .
J gene: TRBJ1-1
V gene: TRBV30
CDR3 length: 12
CDR3 protein: CAWKTGNTEAFF
CDR3 DNA: TGTGCCTGGAAGACGGGGAACACTGAAGCTTTCTTT

D gene: .
clone size: .
J gene: TRBJ2-3
V gene: TRBV9
CDR3 length: 14
CDR3 protein: CASSVGGRTDTQYF
CDR3 DNA: TGTGCCAGCAGCGTAGGAGGGAGGACAGATACGCAGTATTTT

D gene: TRBD1
clone size: .
J gene: TRBJ2-3
V gene: TRBV7-3
CDR3 length: 14
CDR3 protein: CASSSGQGADTQYF
CDR3 DNA: TGTGCCAGCAGCTCGGGACAGGGGGCAGATACGCAGTATTTT

D gene: TRBD1
clone size: .
J gene: TRBJ1-2
V gene: TRBV14
CDR3 length: 16
CDR3 protein: CASSRLDRAANYGYTF
CDR3 DNA: TGTGCCAGCAGCCGATTGGACAGGGCAGCTAACTATGGCTACACCTTC

D gene: TRBD1
clone size: .
J gene: TRBJ2-7
V gene: TRBV6-6
CDR3 length: 13
CDR3 protein: CASQDRPGDEQYF
CDR3 DNA: TGTGCCAGCCAGGACAGGCCAGGGGACGAGCAGTACTTC

D gene: .
clone size: .
J gene: TRBJ2-7
V gene: TRBV28
CDR3 length: 16
CDR3 protein: CASSPRDALSSYEQYF
CDR3 DNA: TGTGCCAGCAGCCCTCGTGATGCGTTAAGCTCCTACGAGCAGTACTTC

D gene: TRBD1
clone size: .
J gene: TRBJ1-5
V gene: TRBV4-1
CDR3 length: 16
CDR3 protein: CASSQVGQVANQPQHF
CDR3 DNA: TGCGCCAGCAGCCAGGTTGGACAGGTTGCCAATCAGCCCCAGCATTTT

D gene: TRBD1
clone size: .
J gene: TRBJ2-1
V gene: TRBV7-2
CDR3 length: 17
CDR3 protein: CASSLVGGDRAYNEQFF
CDR3 DNA: TGTGCCAGCAGCTTAGTGGGGGGGGACAGGGCCTACAATGAGCAGTTCTTC

D gene: .
clone size: .
J gene: TRBJ1-6
V gene: TRBV7-2
CDR3 length: 14
CDR3 protein: CASSARGGNSPLHF
CDR3 DNA: TGTGCCAGCAGTGCGAGGGGGGGTAATTCACCCCTCCACTTT

D gene: .
clone size: .
J gene: TRBJ2-1
V gene: TRBV14
CDR3 length: 16
CDR3 protein: CASSQDGRLGFNEQFF
CDR3 DNA: TGTGCCAGCAGCCAAGATGGGAGGCTAGGTTTCAATGAGCAGTTCTTC

D gene: .
clone size: .
J gene: TRBJ1-1
V gene: TRBV19
CDR3 length: 17
CDR3 protein: CASRPLAGVMMNTEAFF
CDR3 DNA: TGTGCCAGTAGGCCCCTCGCAGGGGTCATGATGAACACTGAAGCTTTCTTT

D gene: TRBD2
clone size: .
J gene: TRBJ2-3
V gene: TRBV25-1
CDR3 length: 17
CDR3 protein: CASSEEASGWGTDTQYF
CDR3 DNA: TGTGCCAGCAGTGAGGAGGCTAGCGGCTGGGGGACAGATACGCAGTATTTT

D gene: .
clone size: .
J gene: TRBJ2-7
V gene: TRBV7-3
CDR3 length: 15
CDR3 protein: CASSLSGGTAYEQYF
CDR3 DNA: TGTGCCAGCAGCTTAAGCGGGGGGACAGCCTACGAGCAGTACTTC

D gene: TRBD2
clone size: .
J gene: TRBJ2-1
V gene: TRBV18
CDR3 length: 19
CDR3 protein: CASSPRAGGTSGGYNEQFF
CDR3 DNA: TGTGCCAGCTCCCCCCGAGCGGGGGGCACTAGCGGGGGCTACAATGAGCAGTTCTTC

D gene: .
clone size: .
J gene: TRBJ2-7
V gene: TRBV18
CDR3 length: 15
CDR3 protein: CASSPQGGQTYEQYF
CDR3 DNA: TGTGCCAGCTCACCACAAGGAGGGCAGACCTACGAGCAGTACTTC

D gene: .
clone size: .
J gene: TRBJ2-3
V gene: TRBV30
CDR3 length: 17
CDR3 protein: CAWSVRRGSSLTDTQYF
CDR3 DNA: TGTGCCTGGAGTGTACGGCGGGGCAGTTCCCTCACAGATACGCAGTATTTT

D gene: TRBD1
clone size: .
J gene: TRBJ2-1
V gene: TRBV7-2
CDR3 length: 15
CDR3 protein: CASSPTGQGHNEQFF
CDR3 DNA: TGTGCCAGCAGTCCGACGGGACAGGGACACAATGAGCAGTTCTTC

D gene: .
clone size: .
J gene: TRBJ1-5
V gene: TRBV2
CDR3 length: 15
CDR3 protein: CASSVALGANQPQHF
CDR3 DNA: TGTGCCAGCAGTGTGGCCCTTGGGGCAAATCAGCCCCAGCATTTT

D gene: .
clone size: .
J gene: TRBJ1-3
V gene: TRBV2
CDR3 length: 12
CDR3 protein: CASRGSGDTIYF
CDR3 DNA: TGTGCCAGCAGGGGGTCCGGGGACACCATATATTTT

D gene: TRBD2
clone size: .
J gene: TRBJ2-2
V gene: TRBV7-2
CDR3 length: 16
CDR3 protein: CASSFSGGAFTGELFF
CDR3 DNA: TGTGCCAGCAGCTTCAGCGGGGGGGCCTTCACCGGGGAGCTGTTTTTT

D gene: TRBD1
clone size: once
J gene: TRBJ2-3
V gene: TRBV6-5
CDR3 length: 14
CDR3 protein: CATLTGLGADTQYF
CDR3 DNA: TGTGCCACCTTGACAGGGTTGGGCGCAGATACGCAGTATTTT

D gene: TRBD1
clone size: .
J gene: TRBJ1-2
V gene: TRBV15
CDR3 length: 13
CDR3 protein: CATSRDREYGYTF
CDR3 DNA: TGTGCCACCAGCAGGGACAGGGAGTATGGCTACACCTTC

D gene: .
clone size: .
J gene: TRBJ2-5
V gene: TRBV7-9
CDR3 length: 16
CDR3 protein: CASSLALGGGRETQYF
CDR3 DNA: TGTGCCAGCAGCTTAGCGCTAGGAGGGGGCCGGGAGACCCAGTACTTC

D gene: .
clone size: .
J gene: TRBJ2-3
V gene: TRBV5-1
CDR3 length: 15
CDR3 protein: CASSLRTGRTDTQYF
CDR3 DNA: TGCGCCAGCAGCTTAAGAACGGGTCGCACAGATACGCAGTATTTT

D gene: TRBD1
clone size: .
J gene: TRBJ1-5
V gene: TRBV7-6
CDR3 length: 15
CDR3 protein: CASSFGQGGNQPQHF
CDR3 DNA: TGTGCCAGCAGCTTCGGGCAGGGGGGCAATCAGCCCCAGCATTTT

D gene: TRBD1
clone size: .
J gene: TRBJ1-5
V gene: TRBV7-8
CDR3 length: 17
CDR3 protein: CASSLAGQANSNQPQHF
CDR3 DNA: TGTGCCAGCAGCTTAGCGGGACAGGCCAATAGCAATCAGCCCCAGCATTTT

D gene: TRBD1
clone size: .
J gene: TRBJ1-4
V gene: TRBV28
CDR3 length: 15
CDR3 protein: CASSLPQGRGEKLFF
CDR3 DNA: TGTGCCAGCAGTTTACCACAGGGGCGGGGTGAAAAACTGTTTTTT

D gene: .
clone size: .
J gene: TRBJ2-1
V gene: TRBV1
CDR3 length: 12
CDR3 protein: CTSSPSYNEQFF
CDR3 DNA: TGCACCAGCAGCCCTTCCTACAATGAGCAGTTCTTC

D gene: .
clone size: .
J gene: TRBJ1-5
V gene: TRBV29-1
CDR3 length: 13
CDR3 protein: CSVGEPPNQPQHF
CDR3 DNA: TGCAGCGTTGGGGAGCCGCCTAATCAGCCCCAGCATTTT

D gene: .
clone size: .
J gene: TRBJ1-2
V gene: TRBV14
CDR3 length: 13
CDR3 protein: CASSQDRDNGYTF
CDR3 DNA: TGTGCCAGCAGCCAAGATCGGGATAATGGCTACACCTTC

D gene: .
clone size: .
J gene: TRBJ1-5
V gene: TRBV28
CDR3 length: 17
CDR3 protein: CASSLWGGGGWNQPQHF
CDR3 DNA: TGTGCCAGCAGTTTATGGGGTGGTGGGGGGTGGAATCAGCCCCAGCATTTT

D gene: .
clone size: once
J gene: TRBJ2-1
V gene: TRBV5-1
CDR3 length: 17
CDR3 protein: CASSLSQWRERHNEQFF
CDR3 DNA: TGCGCCAGCAGCTTGTCCCAATGGAGGGAGAGGCACAATGAGCAGTTCTTC

D gene: .
clone size: .
J gene: TRBJ1-4
V gene: TRBV4-2
CDR3 length: 14
CDR3 protein: CASSQERAGEKLFF
CDR3 DNA: TGTGCCAGCAGCCAAGAGAGGGCCGGGGAAAAACTGTTTTTT

D gene: TRBD2
clone size: .
J gene: TRBJ2-1
V gene: TRBV18
CDR3 length: 15
CDR3 protein: CASSSEGLAGGEQFF
CDR3 DNA: TGTGCCAGCTCATCAGAGGGACTAGCGGGAGGAGAGCAGTTCTTC

D gene: TRBD1
clone size: once
J gene: TRBJ2-7
V gene: TRBV28
CDR3 length: 14
CDR3 protein: CASRGQGSSYEQYF
CDR3 DNA: TGTGCCAGCCGCGGACAGGGAAGCTCCTACGAGCAGTACTTC

D gene: .
clone size: .
J gene: TRBJ1-4
V gene: TRBV2
CDR3 length: 13
CDR3 protein: CASSEGGHEKLFF
CDR3 DNA: TGTGCCAGCAGTGAAGGGGGGCATGAAAAACTGTTTTTT

D gene: TRBD2
clone size: once
J gene: TRBJ2-2
V gene: TRBV29-1
CDR3 length: 13
CDR3 protein: CSVGGLGGGELFF
CDR3 DNA: TGCAGCGTTGGGGGACTAGGCGGCGGGGAGCTGTTTTTT

D gene: TRBD2
clone size: .
J gene: TRBJ2-1
V gene: TRBV2
CDR3 length: 16
CDR3 protein: CASSDLSGSSYNEQFF
CDR3 DNA: TGTGCCAGCAGTGATTTAAGCGGGAGCTCCTACAATGAGCAGTTCTTC

D gene: TRBD1
clone size: .
J gene: TRBJ2-1
V gene: TRBV7-2
CDR3 length: 14
CDR3 protein: CASSSRTGGDEQFF
CDR3 DNA: TGTGCCAGCAGCTCCCGGACAGGGGGCGATGAGCAGTTCTTC

D gene: .
clone size: .
J gene: TRBJ2-5
V gene: TRBV11-3
CDR3 length: 14
CDR3 protein: CASSVSGTQETQYF
CDR3 DNA: TGTGCCAGCAGCGTCAGCGGAACTCAAGAGACCCAGTACTTC

D gene: .
clone size: .
J gene: TRBJ2-5
V gene: TRBV7-2
CDR3 length: 14
CDR3 protein: CASCPGGIGETQYF
CDR3 DNA: TGTGCCAGCTGTCCAGGGGGGATCGGAGAGACCCAGTACTTC

D gene: .
clone size: .
J gene: TRBJ1-2
V gene: TRBV5-1
CDR3 length: 14
CDR3 protein: CASSLGQGGYGYTF
CDR3 DNA: TGCGCCAGCAGCTTGGGCCAGGGAGGCTATGGCTACACCTTC